Shown below are 25 T cell receptor beta chains from a single sample sequenced in a study of blood T cell repertoires in COVID-19. The protocol was immunoSEQ multiplex PCR, while the TCRdb copy is restricted to in-frame clones and leaves out a portion. The sample carries tens of thousands of clones, almost 85% recorded once. The sequenced sample was peripheral blood. The source is a woman at least 80 years old with acute or convalescent COVID-19.

The genes are TRBV6-5 and TRBJ1-6; D may be TRBD1 (6 bases). The CDR3 loop spans 13 amino acids. Per the germline V gene, CDR1 is MNHEY and CDR2 is SVGAGI. Trimming shortened V by 5 bases and J by 7 bases, and 9 bases separated the two germline ends. The CDR3 loop reads CASSTGTNSPLHF. CDR3 nucleotides: TGTGCCAGCAGTACCGGGACAAATTCACCCCTCCACTTT.

The chain joins TRBV4-1 to TRBJ2-3; 8 positions agree with TRBD2. Germline loops: CDR1 MGHRA, CDR2 YSYEKL. This CDR3 has 16 amino acids. V dropped 0 bases and J dropped 2; count of bases not matched to a gene: 4. CDR3 bases: TGCGCCAGCAGCCAAGACTCGGGAGGGTACACAGATACGCAGTATTTT. It specifies CASSQDSGGYTDTQYF.

This chain joins TRBV28 and TRBJ1-3; 9 positions agree with TRBD1. This CDR3 is 13 amino acids long. Germline values: CDR1 MDHEN, CDR2 SYDVKM. V trimming: 11 bases; J trimming: 3 bases; junction bases outside the gene matches: 5. CDR3 sequence reads: CAAGTGNGNTIYF. CDR3 DNA sequence: TGTGCCGCCGGGACAGGGAATGGAAACACCATATATTTT.

This chain uses TRBV5-1 with TRBJ2-3; possible D gene TRBD1, 6 bases. The V gene's germline CDR1 is SGHRS and CDR2 YFSETQ. This CDR3 comprises 13 residues. The germline V and J ends were trimmed by 4 bases and 7 bases, with 13 bases remaining between them. The CDR3 region is CASSPGHPNTQYF. The CDR3 DNA follows: TGCGCCAGCAGCCCGGGACACCCAAATACGCAGTATTTT.

This clone has just a few counts. For the CDR3, the DNA is TGTGCCAGCAGTTCGACAGGGGTTTACGCTGGAAACACCATATATTTT. It is translated as CASSSTGVYAGNTIYF. The chain employs TRBV2 and TRBJ1-3, with 8 bases fitting TRBD1. The V gene end was trimmed by 5 bases and the J gene end by 2 bases; junction bases not matched to a gene: 8. The CDR3 has 16 amino acids. The germline gives CDR1 SNHLY, CDR2 FYNNEI. Supplemented by reference TRBV2 and TRBJ1-3, the full variable domain reads EPEVTQTPSHQVTQMGQEVILRCVPISNHLYFYWYRQILGQKVEFLVSFYNNEISEKSEIFDDQFSVERPDGSNFTLKIRSTKLEDSAMYFCASSSTGVYAGNTIYFGEGSWLTVV.

This chain connects TRBV7-8 to TRBJ1-5; 9 nucleotides line up with TRBD1. CDR3 length: 16 amino acids. Germline-derived CDR1 and CDR2 are SGHVS and FQNEAQ. The J segment lost 7 bases and the V segment lost 5 bases, leaving 12 bases of the junction unmatched. The CDR3 DNA follows: TGTGCCAGCAGCCCTCGACAGGGGGTGGGTGGGCAGCCCCAGCATTTT. Translation: CASSPRQGVGGQPQHF.

The chain uses TRBV27 and TRBJ1-3; D gene uncertain. The CDR3 spans 16 residues. With 5 bases removed from V and 1 base from J, the gap between germline ends came to 15 bases. Germline lookup yields CDR1 MNHEY and CDR2 SMNVEV (reference sequence). As DNA, the CDR3 is TGTGCCAGCAGTCCCGCCGGGGTTATATCTGGAAACACCATATATTTT. Protein sequence: CASSPAGVISGNTIYF.

The gene calls are TRBV28 and TRBJ2-7; a weak D match, TRBD1 (6 bases). Germline V gene data show CDR1 as MDHEN and CDR2 as SYDVKM. This CDR3 spans 15 amino acids. V was cut by 4 bases and J by 4 bases, with 17 bases left in between. As DNA, the CDR3 is TGTGCCAGCAGTTCCCTGAATCTAGGGGGTTACGAGCAGTACTTC. Its translation is CASSSLNLGGYEQYF.

The J gene is TRBJ1-2, the V gene TRBV3-1 (or the pseudogene TRBV3-2); D gene unclear. Germline values: CDR1 LGHDT, CDR2 YNNKEL (reference sequence). V was pared by 1 base and J by 4 bases, with 4 bases between. CDR3 length: 12 amino acids. The CDR3 here is CASSQVSYGYTF. The DNA of the CDR3 is TGTGCCAGCAGCCAAGTGAGCTATGGCTACACCTTC.

The V call is TRBV5-1, the J call TRBJ1-6; perhaps TRBD1 as D (5 bases). V dropped 0 bases and J dropped 8 bases, with 18 bases sitting between them. Germline loops: CDR1 SGHRS, CDR2 YFSETQ. The CDR3 is made up of 17 amino acids. The CDR3 bases are TGCGCCAGCAGCTTGGGGGGCCCCGGGTTCACGGATTCACCCCTCCACTTT. It yields the protein CASSLGGPGFTDSPLHF.

V is TRBV5-1 and J is TRBJ2-1; possibly TRBD2 for D (6 bases). V lost 4 bases and J 1 base, leaving 9 bases between the germline ends. Germline-derived CDR1 and CDR2 are SGHRS and YFSETQ. The CDR3 has 14 amino acids. The CDR3 coding sequence is TGCGCCAGCAGCCATAGCGGTTCCTACAATGAGCAGTTCTTC. Translated, it gives CASSHSGSYNEQFF.

The chain links TRBV25-1 to TRBJ1-1, with 7 bases matching TRBD1. The CDR3 is 14 residues long. The junction had 11 bases not matched to a gene; V was cut back by 4 bases and J by 9 bases. Germline lookup yields CDR1 MGHDK and CDR2 SYGVNS. This CDR3 reads CASSVPGKGQKAFF. CDR3 sequence (DNA): TGTGCCAGCAGTGTCCCGGGTAAGGGACAGAAAGCTTTCTTT.

CDR3 coding DNA: TGTGCCAGCTCCCAAGGCCCGGCGGGGAATCAGCCCCAGCATTTT. Translating it yields CASSQGPAGNQPQHF. The V and J genes are TRBV18 and TRBJ1-5; D is undetermined. CDR3 length equals 15 residues. Germline V gene sequence: CDR1 KGHSH, CDR2 LQKENI. With 6 bases removed from V and 4 bases from J, the gap between germline ends came to 16 bases.

The rearrangement uses TRBV9 and TRBJ2-5; 10 bases are shared with TRBD2. Germline values: CDR1 SGDLS, CDR2 YYNGEE. V shed 4 bases and J 3 bases; nucleotides not matched to a gene: 6. The CDR3 length is 15 residues. The CDR3 loop reads CASSTLAGGEETQYF. CDR3 DNA sequence: TGTGCCAGCAGCACCTTAGCGGGGGGAGAAGAGACCCAGTACTTC.

The chain employs TRBV9 and TRBJ2-5; D is unresolved. The germline V gene has CDR1 SGDLS and CDR2 YYNGEE. The V end lost 0 bases, the J end lost 2 bases, and 8 bases lay between the germline ends. The CDR3 has 14 residues. The CDR3 region has the DNA TGTGCCAGCAGCGTAGGTTACGGGCAAGAGACCCAGTACTTC. It specifies CASSVGYGQETQYF. Together with reference TRBV9 and TRBJ2-5, the CDR3 gives the full variable domain: DSGVTQTPKHLITATGQRVTLRCSPRSGDLSVYWYQQSLDQGLQFLIQYYNGEERAKGNILERFSAQQFPDLHSELNLSSLELGDSALYFCASSVGYGQETQYFGPGTRLLVL.

The chain employs TRBV11-3 and TRBJ2-3, with 8 positions matching TRBD2. The CDR3 runs to 19 residues. CDR1 is SGHNT and CDR2 is YENEEA in the germline V gene. V lost 0 bases, J lost 2 bases, and 13 bases stayed unmatched. The CDR3 DNA reads as TGTGCCAGCAGCTTAGACATGGGGCGTGGGACTAGGCCCACAGATACGCAGTATTTT. Protein sequence: CASSLDMGRGTRPTDTQYF.

The chain has TRBV9 and TRBJ2-3; tentative D call: TRBD2 (5 bases). The CDR3 runs to 17 residues. Trimming left V 0 bases short and J 3 bases short, with 17 bases between. Germline CDR1 and CDR2: SGDLS and YYNGEE. CDR3 coding DNA: TGTGCCAGCAGCGTAGTTGGTGCTAGCCCCCCGACAGATACGCAGTATTTT. Translation: CASSVVGASPPTDTQYF. Full variable domain (remainder filled in from reference TRBV9 and TRBJ2-3): DSGVTQTPKHLITATGQRVTLRCSPRSGDLSVYWYQQSLDQGLQFLIQYYNGEERAKGNILERFSAQQFPDLHSELNLSSLELGDSALYFCASSVVGASPPTDTQYFGPGTRLTVL.

The chain links TRBV5-4 to TRBJ2-4, with 13 bases that match TRBD2. This CDR3 is 17 amino acids long. With V trimmed by 0 bases and J by 2 bases, 2 bases remained unmatched. Per germline, CDR1 SGHNT and CDR2 YYREEE (reference sequence). The CDR3 DNA follows: TGTGCCAGCAGCTTGGAGGGACTAGCGGGATCCAAAAACATTCAGTACTTC. Translated, it gives CASSLEGLAGSKNIQYF.

This clone was seen only a few times. The rearrangement links TRBV2 to TRBJ1-5; no clear D. V was clipped by 1 base and J by 5 bases, with 9 bases between them. CDR1 is SNHLY and CDR2 is FYNNEI in the germline V gene. This CDR3 comprises 14 residues. CDR3 bases: TGTGCCAGCAGTGAAGGGGCTTTACATCAGCCCCAGCATTTT. Translating gives CASSEGALHQPQHF. Filled out from reference TRBV2 and TRBJ1-5, the complete variable domain reads EPEVTQTPSHQVTQMGQEVILRCVPISNHLYFYWYRQILGQKVEFLVSFYNNEISEKSEIFDDQFSVERPDGSNFTLKIRSTKLEDSAMYFCASSEGALHQPQHFGDGTRLSIL.

The CDR3 DNA is TGTGCCAGCAGCTTAGGGGGACAGGGAGGCGAGCAGTACTTC. Protein: CASSLGGQGGEQYF. This chain joins TRBV11-2 and TRBJ2-7; TRBD1 agrees at 9 bases. The CDR3 totals 14 residues. Germline loops: CDR1 SGHAT, CDR2 FQNNGV. The V segment lost 1 base and the J segment 6 bases; nucleotides outside the gene matches: 4.

V gene TRBV3-1 (or the pseudogene TRBV3-2) combines with J gene TRBJ1-5; D not resolved. The CDR3 is 14 residues long. Per germline, CDR1 LGHDT and CDR2 YNNKEL (reference sequence). The V and J ends lost 3 bases and 1 base respectively, with 7 bases between them. In DNA, the CDR3 is TGTGCCAGCAGCCACGGGAGAAGCAATCAGCCCCAGCATTTT. It encodes CASSHGRSNQPQHF.

The chain joins TRBV19 to TRBJ1-2; 8 nucleotides line up with TRBD1. V lost 8 bases and J lost 7; bases outside the gene matches: 6. Looked up from germline, CDR1 is LNHDA and CDR2 is SQIVND (reference sequence). The CDR3 covers 12 residues. CDR3 in DNA: TGTGCCAGTGGCCAGGGGGCGCCTGGCTACACCTTC. Residues: CASGQGAPGYTF. The whole variable domain, filled in from reference TRBV19 and TRBJ1-2, reads DGGITQSPKYLFRKEGQNVTLSCEQNLNHDAMYWYRQDPGQGLRLIYYSQIVNDFQKGDIAEGYSVSREKKESFPLTVTSAQKNPTAFYLCASGQGAPGYTFGSGTRLTVV.

This chain links TRBV29-1 with TRBJ1-2, with D hard to call. Germline V CDR1 and CDR2: SQVTM, ANQGSEA. The CDR3 spans 13 residues. V dropped 7 bases and J dropped 3 bases, with 15 bases sitting between them. The CDR3: CSAEGGGDYGYTF. The CDR3 bases are TGCAGCGCCGAAGGAGGAGGCGACTATGGCTACACCTTC.

V and J are TRBV6-5 and TRBJ1-1; D is unclear. The CDR3 runs 13 residues. Trimming left V 0 bases short and J 6 bases short, with 8 bases between. Germline CDR1 and CDR2: MNHEY and SVGAGI. The chain's CDR3 is CASSYSGGAEAFF. In DNA, the CDR3 is TGTGCCAGCAGTTACTCTGGCGGGGCTGAAGCTTTCTTT.

The V and J genes are TRBV4-1 and TRBJ2-3; possibly TRBD1 for D (5 bases). The length of the CDR3 is 15 residues. V was cut by 4 bases and J by 2 bases, with 13 bases left in between. Germline V gives CDR1 MGHRA, CDR2 YSYEKL. CDR3: CASSLLDTTTDTQYF. CDR3 nucleotide sequence: TGCGCCAGCAGCCTCCTGGACACAACCACAGATACGCAGTATTTT.